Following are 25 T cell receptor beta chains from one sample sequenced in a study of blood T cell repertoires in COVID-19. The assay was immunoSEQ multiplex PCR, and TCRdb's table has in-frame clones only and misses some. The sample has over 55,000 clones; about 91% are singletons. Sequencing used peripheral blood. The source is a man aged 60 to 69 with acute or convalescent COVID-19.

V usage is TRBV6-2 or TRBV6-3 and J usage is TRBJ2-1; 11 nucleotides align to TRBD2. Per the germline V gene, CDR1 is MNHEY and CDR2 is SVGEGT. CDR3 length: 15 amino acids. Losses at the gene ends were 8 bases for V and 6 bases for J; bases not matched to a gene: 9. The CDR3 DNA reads TGTGCCAGCCGTTTCATAGCGGGAGGGCCCAATGAGCAGTTCTTC. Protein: CASRFIAGGPNEQFF.

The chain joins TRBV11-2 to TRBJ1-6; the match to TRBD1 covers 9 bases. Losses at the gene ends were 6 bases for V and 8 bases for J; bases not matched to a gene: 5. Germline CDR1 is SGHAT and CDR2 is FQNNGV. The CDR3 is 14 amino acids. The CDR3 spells CASSNGQGYSPLHF. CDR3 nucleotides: TGTGCCAGCAGTAATGGACAGGGGTATTCACCCCTCCACTTT.

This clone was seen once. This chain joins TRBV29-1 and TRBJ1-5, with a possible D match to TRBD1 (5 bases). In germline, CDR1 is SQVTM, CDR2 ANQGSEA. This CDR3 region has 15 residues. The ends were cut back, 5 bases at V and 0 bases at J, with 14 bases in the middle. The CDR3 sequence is CSVTLPGVSNQPQHF. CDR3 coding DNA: TGCAGCGTTACTCTCCCGGGGGTTAGCAATCAGCCCCAGCATTTT.

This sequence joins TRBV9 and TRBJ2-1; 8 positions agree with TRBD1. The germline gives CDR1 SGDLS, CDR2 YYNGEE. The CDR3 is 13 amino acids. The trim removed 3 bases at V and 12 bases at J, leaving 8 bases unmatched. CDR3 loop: CASSALTGDVQFF. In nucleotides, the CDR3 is TGTGCCAGCAGCGCCCTGACAGGGGATGTGCAGTTCTTC.

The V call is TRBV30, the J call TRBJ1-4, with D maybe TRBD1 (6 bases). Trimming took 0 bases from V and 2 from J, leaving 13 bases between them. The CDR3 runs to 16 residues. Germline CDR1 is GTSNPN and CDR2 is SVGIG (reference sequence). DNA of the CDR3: TGTGCCTGGAGTGTCCCCCGAACAGGGACTAATGAAAAACTGTTTTTT. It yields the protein CAWSVPRTGTNEKLFF.

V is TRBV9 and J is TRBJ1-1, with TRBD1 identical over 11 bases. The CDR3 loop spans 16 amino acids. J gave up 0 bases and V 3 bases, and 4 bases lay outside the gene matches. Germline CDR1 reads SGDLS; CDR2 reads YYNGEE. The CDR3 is CASSAGTGGLNTEAFF. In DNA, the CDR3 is TGTGCCAGCAGCGCGGGGACAGGGGGATTGAACACTGAAGCTTTCTTT.

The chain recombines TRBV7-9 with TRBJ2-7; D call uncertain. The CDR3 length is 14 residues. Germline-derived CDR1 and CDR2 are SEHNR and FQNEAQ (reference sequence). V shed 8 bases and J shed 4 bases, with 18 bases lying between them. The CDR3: CASLTTSVPYEQYF. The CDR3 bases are TGTGCCAGCCTTACAACCAGTGTCCCTTACGAGCAGTACTTC. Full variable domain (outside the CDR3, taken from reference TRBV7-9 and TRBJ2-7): DTGVSQNPRHKITKRGQNVTFRCDPISEHNRLYWYRQTLGQGPEFLTYFQNEAQLEKSRLLSDRFSAERPKGSFSTLEIQRTEQGDSAMYLCASLTTSVPYEQYFGPGTRLTVT.

The CDR3: CASSGSAPPAQLFF. In nucleotides, the CDR3 is TGCGCCAGCAGTGGCAGCGCCCCCCCCGCACAGCTGTTTTTT. This chain links TRBV10-1 with TRBJ2-2; D is unclear. CDR3 size: 14 residues. In germline, CDR1 is WNHNN, CDR2 SYGVQD (reference sequence). V shed 4 bases and J shed 12 bases, with 18 bases lying between them.

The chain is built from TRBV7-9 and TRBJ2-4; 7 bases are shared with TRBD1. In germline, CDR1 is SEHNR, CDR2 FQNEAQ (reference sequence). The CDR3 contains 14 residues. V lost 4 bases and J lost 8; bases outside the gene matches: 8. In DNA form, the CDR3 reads TGTGCCAGCAGCTACGGACAGGCCCTTGACATTCAGTACTTC. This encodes CASSYGQALDIQYF. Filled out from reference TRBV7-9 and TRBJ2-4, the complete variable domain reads DTGVSQNPRHKITKRGQNVTFRCDPISEHNRLYWYRQTLGQGPEFLTYFQNEAQLEKSRLLSDRFSAERPKGSFSTLEIQRTEQGDSAMYLCASSYGQALDIQYFGAGTRLSVL.

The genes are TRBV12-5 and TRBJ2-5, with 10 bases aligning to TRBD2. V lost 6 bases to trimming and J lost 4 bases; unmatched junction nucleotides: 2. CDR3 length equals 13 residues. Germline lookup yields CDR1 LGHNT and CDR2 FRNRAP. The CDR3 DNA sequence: TGTGCTAGTGGCCGACTAGCGGGAGAGACCCAGTACTTC. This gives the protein CASGRLAGETQYF.

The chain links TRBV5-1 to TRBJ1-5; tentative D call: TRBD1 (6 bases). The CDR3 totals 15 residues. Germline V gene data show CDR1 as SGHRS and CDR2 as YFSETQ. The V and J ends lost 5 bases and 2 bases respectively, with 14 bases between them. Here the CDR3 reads CASSPTSGGNQPQHF. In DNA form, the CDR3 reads TGCGCCAGCAGTCCTACCTCAGGGGGCAATCAGCCCCAGCATTTT. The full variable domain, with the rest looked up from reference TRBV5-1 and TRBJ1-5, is KAGVTQTPRYLIKTRGQQVTLSCSPISGHRSVSWYQQTPGQGLQFLFEYFSETQRNKGNFPGRFSGRQFSNSRSEMNVSTLELGDSALYLCASSPTSGGNQPQHFGDGTRLSIL.

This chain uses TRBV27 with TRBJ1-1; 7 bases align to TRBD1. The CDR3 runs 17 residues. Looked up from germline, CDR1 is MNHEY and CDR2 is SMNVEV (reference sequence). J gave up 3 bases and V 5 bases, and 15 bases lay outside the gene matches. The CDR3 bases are TGTGCCAGCAGTCCCCTTAGACCTCAAGGGGGCTACACTGAAGCTTTCTTT. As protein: CASSPLRPQGGYTEAFF.

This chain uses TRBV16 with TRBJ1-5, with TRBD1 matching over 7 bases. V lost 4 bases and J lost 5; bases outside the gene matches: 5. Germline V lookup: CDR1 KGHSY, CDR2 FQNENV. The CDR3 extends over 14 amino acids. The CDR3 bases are TGTGCCAGCAGCCGCTGGGACAGAGATCAGCCCCAGCATTTT. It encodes CASSRWDRDQPQHF.

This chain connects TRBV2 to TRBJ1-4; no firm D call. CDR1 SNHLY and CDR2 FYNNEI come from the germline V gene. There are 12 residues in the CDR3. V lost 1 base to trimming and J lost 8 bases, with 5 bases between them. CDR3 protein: CASSEVQEKLFF. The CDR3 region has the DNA TGTGCCAGCAGTGAAGTCCAGGAAAAACTGTTTTTT.

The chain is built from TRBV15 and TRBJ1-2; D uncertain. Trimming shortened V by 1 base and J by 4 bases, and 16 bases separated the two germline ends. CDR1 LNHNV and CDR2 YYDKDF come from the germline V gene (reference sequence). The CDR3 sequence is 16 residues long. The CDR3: CATSRGPAGSTYGYTF. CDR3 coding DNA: TGTGCCACCAGCAGAGGTCCCGCGGGCAGCACCTATGGCTACACCTTC.

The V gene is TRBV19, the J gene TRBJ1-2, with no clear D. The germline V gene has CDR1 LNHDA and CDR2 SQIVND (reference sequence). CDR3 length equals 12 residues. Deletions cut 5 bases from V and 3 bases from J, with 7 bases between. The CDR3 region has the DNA TGTGCCAGTAGTCCCCTAGACTATGGCTACACCTTC. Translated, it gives CASSPLDYGYTF. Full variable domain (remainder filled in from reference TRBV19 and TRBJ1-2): DGGITQSPKYLFRKEGQNVTLSCEQNLNHDAMYWYRQDPGQGLRLIYYSQIVNDFQKGDIAEGYSVSREKKESFPLTVTSAQKNPTAFYLCASSPLDYGYTFGSGTRLTVV.

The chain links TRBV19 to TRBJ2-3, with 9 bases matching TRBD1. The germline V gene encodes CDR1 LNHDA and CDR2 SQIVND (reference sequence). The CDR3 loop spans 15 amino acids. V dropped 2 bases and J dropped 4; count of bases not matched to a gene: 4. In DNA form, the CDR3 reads TGTGCCAGTAGTATAAGGACAGGGGAAGCAGATACGCAGTATTTT. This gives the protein CASSIRTGEADTQYF.

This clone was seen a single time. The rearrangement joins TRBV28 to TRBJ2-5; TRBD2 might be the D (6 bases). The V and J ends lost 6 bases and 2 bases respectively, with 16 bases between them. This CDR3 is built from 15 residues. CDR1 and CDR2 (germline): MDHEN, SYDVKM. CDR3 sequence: CASSTSWGGQETQYF. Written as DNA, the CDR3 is TGTGCCAGCAGCACTAGCTGGGGAGGTCAAGAGACCCAGTACTTC.

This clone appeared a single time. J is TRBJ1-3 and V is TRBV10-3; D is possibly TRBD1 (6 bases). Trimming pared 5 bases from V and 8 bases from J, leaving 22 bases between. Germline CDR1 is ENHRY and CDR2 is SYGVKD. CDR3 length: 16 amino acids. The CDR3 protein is CAISPFTGSAKDTIYF. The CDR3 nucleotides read TGTGCCATCAGTCCCTTTACAGGGTCTGCTAAGGACACCATATATTTT.

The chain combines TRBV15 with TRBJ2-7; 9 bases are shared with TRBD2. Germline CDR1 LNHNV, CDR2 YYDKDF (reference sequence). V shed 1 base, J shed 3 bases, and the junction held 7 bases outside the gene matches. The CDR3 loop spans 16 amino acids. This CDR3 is CATSRAPGLAGYEQYF. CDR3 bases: TGTGCCACCAGCAGAGCCCCGGGACTAGCAGGCTACGAGCAGTACTTC.

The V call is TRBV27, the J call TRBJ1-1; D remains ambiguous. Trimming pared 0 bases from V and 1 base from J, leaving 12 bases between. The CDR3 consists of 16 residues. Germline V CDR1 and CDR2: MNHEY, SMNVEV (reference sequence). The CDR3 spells CASSLSSAARNTEAFF. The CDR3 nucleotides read TGTGCCAGCAGTTTATCGTCAGCGGCTAGGAACACTGAAGCTTTCTTT.

The CDR3 spells CASSIGKSDQPQHF. Here the CDR3 DNA reads TGTGCCAGTAGTATAGGGAAAAGCGATCAGCCCCAGCATTTT. This chain uses TRBV19 with TRBJ1-5; D call uncertain. V was trimmed by 1 base and J by 5 bases, leaving 9 bases between them. The CDR3 extends over 14 amino acids. Germline assignment: CDR1 LNHDA and CDR2 SQIVND (reference sequence).

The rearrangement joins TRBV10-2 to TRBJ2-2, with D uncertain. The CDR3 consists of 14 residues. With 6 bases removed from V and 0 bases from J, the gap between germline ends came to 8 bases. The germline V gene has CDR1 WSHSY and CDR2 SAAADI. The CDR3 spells CASRGYSNTGELFF. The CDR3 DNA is TGCGCCAGCAGGGGCTACTCGAACACCGGGGAGCTGTTTTTT.

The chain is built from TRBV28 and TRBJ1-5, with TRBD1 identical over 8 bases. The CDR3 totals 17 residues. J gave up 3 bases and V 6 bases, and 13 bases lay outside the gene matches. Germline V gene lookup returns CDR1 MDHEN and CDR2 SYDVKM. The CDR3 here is CASRPRKAGGVNQPQHF. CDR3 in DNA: TGTGCCAGCAGACCCAGGAAGGCAGGGGGCGTCAATCAGCCCCAGCATTTT.

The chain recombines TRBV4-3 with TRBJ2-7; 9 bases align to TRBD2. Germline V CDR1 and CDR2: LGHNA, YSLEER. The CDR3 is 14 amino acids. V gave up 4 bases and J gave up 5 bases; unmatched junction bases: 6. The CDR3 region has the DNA TGCGCCAGCAGCCCCGGAGCGGGGGGCAACGAGCAGTACTTC. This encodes CASSPGAGGNEQYF.